Sequencing of this TCR beta chain was carried out in a study of blood T cells in healthy people across ages. Trimming removed 4 bases at V and 3 bases at J, with 18 bases between. CDR1 and CDR2 (germline): LNHNV, YYDKDF (reference sequence). The CDR3 length is 17 residues. PCR was performed a second time for roughly 7 to 11 cycles using a sample-barcoded 5' primer and a J-beta primer mix. TCRdb re-called the 5' RACE reads with MiXCR, one entry per CDR3 protein. This sample has about 1.1 million distinct CDR3 sequences, with approximately 38% found just once. Aged roughly 6 to 90, donors were systemically healthy Caucasians from Russia. The study's findings and limits: Per-million-T-cell TCR beta diversity fell roughly linearly with age.

This clonotype was seen more than once but under ten times. The antigen remains undetermined. The origin of this receptor is a man between 18 and 29 years old in good health. This chain links TRBV15 with TRBJ1-4, with D possibly being TRBD1 (6 bases). Sequenced input: blood. The CDR3 DNA reads TGTGCCACCAGCACTCGCCCTCCAGGGGTCGCTAATGAAAAACTGTTTTTT. Its protein is CATSTRPPGVANEKLFF.